The rows below give T cell receptor beta chains drawn from one sample of a study of kidney transplant recipient with SARS-CoV-2 infection. TCRdb re-called the reads with MiXCR, one entry per CDR3 protein. Of under 250,000 distinct CDR3 sequences listed, more than 25% were seen once; the top ten hold about 7%. This material consisted of a blood sample, taken at baseline and between days 110 and 120 from a kidney transplant recipient. These receptors were collected from a male patient aged 25-45 years who had COVID-19 and was a kidney transplant recipient. Some T cells may be transferred from the graft donor. The CDR3 runs from the conserved cysteine through the conserved F or W. D genes are given only for firm matches.

j_call d_call v_call cdr3_aa
TRBJ1-2 TRBD1 TRBV20-1 CSAKDREDYGYTF
TRBJ2-2 TRBD1 TRBV27 CASSLLTRTGGNTGELFF
TRBJ1-1 NA TRBV3-1 CASSAMHPISIRTEAFF
TRBJ2-7 NA TRBV7-9 CASSLVAGNDEQYF
TRBJ1-2 NA TRBV6-4 CASSIGVSHGKTYGYTF
TRBJ1-2 NA TRBV6-8 CASSNGGRSRKTYGYTF
TRBJ1-6 NA TRBV7-9 CASSSGTISPLHF
TRBJ1-5 NA TRBV19 CASSIAGAPFQPQHF
TRBJ1-2 NA TRBV6-8 CASSGSGRSRKTYGYTF
TRBJ2-6 NA TRBV2 CASRQSSGANVLTF
TRBJ2-1 TRBD2 TRBV28 CASTVTSGRDPYNEQFF
TRBJ1-2 NA TRBV12-3/TRBV12-4 CASSAIDSFRKTYGYTF
TRBJ2-7 TRBD1 TRBV9 CASSAYMDRGRGEQYF
TRBJ1-1 NA TRBV5-4 CASSLAGTQNTEAFF
TRBJ1-5 NA TRBV7-2 CASSLAHVNQPQHF